This record covers a single T cell receptor beta chain. After removal of 5 bases from V and 5 bases from J, the junction contained 9 bases not matched to a gene. Germline-derived CDR1 and CDR2 are SGHRS and YFSETQ. The CDR3 is 14 residues long. Repertoires were generated with immunoSEQ multiplex PCR, while TCRdb's copy carries only in-frame clones and drops some. The sample records 150,000 to 200,000 clones, about 86% being singletons. The data were taken from a study of blood T cell repertoires in COVID-19. Overall study context: There were acute and convalescent COVID-19 samples, and they came from the United States, Italy and Spain.

This clonotype was obtained from a man in his 60s with acute or convalescent COVID-19. The chain is built from TRBV5-1 and TRBJ2-5, with 7 bases aligning to TRBD2. The sequencing input was peripheral blood. The CDR3 reads CASRSGGSDETQYF. CDR3 in DNA: TGCGCCAGCAGAAGCGGCGGGAGTGATGAGACCCAGTACTTC.